This paragraph reports one T cell receptor (beta chain). What it binds is unknown. Between the trimmed V and J ends, which lost 6 bases and 5 bases, there was a span of 17 bases. This CDR3 has 14 residues. Per germline, CDR1 KGHSH and CDR2 LQKENI. PCR amplification relied on 60 Vbeta primers (plus 13 Jbeta primers). In the source study's methods: Later, an analysis found about 80 million unique TCR beta chains, and about 10 million of these were shared. TCRdb's table, derived via immunoSEQ multiplex PCR, lists solely in-frame clones and lacks some. That table furnishes V, J and clone size, whereas the DNA furnished D and trimming. The sample yields about 120,000 clones, approximately 71% seen once. The data originate from a study of cytomegalovirus exposure and HLA in healthy donors. Findings of the study overall: In an earlier analysis, about 87% or about 30%: the productive usage of most TCR beta V segments. Rarity marked most TCR sequences, yet some public TCRs occurred in many donors. A later analysis associated 16,951 TCR beta sequences with HLA alleles at a 0.05 false discovery rate.

V gene TRBV18 combines with J gene TRBJ2-7; perhaps TRBD1 as D (5 bases). This clonotype was obtained from a woman aged 45-65 years in good health and CMV-seronegative. Sequenced: PBMCs. CDR3 nucleotides: TGTGCCAGCTCTCCCCAGCCAGGGTTCAACGAGCAGTACTTC. Encoded protein: CASSPQPGFNEQYF.